Below, one T cell receptor beta chain is given with its context. The antigen remains unidentified. Those donating, healthy Caucasian individuals from Russia, were aged roughly 6 to 100. Primers used in a second PCR of roughly 6 to 11 cycles were a sample-barcoded 5' primer and a J-beta primer mix. From the 5' RACE reads, TCRdb called clonotypes with MiXCR, one entry per CDR3 protein. Of 1,300,000 or so distinct CDR3 sequences detected, 55% to 75% appear once; the ten largest clones hold over 5%. This sample is drawn from a study of blood T cells in healthy people across ages. The overall study: Template-switching capture recovered about one barcoded beta molecule per two T cells.

The CDR3 is made up of 16 amino acids. Germline CDR1 and CDR2: LGHDT and YNNKEL (reference sequence). Trimming stripped 0 bases from V and 0 bases from J, with 12 bases between. Overall study results and limits: Long-lived donors carried more naive CD4+ cells and greater diversity than aged donors. The unknown donor CMV status may have confounded expanded clonotype changes.

This TCR was recovered from a man aged 18 to 30 in good health. The chain links TRBV3-1 to TRBJ2-7; D may be TRBD2 (6 bases). The sequenced sample consisted of blood. Here the CDR3 DNA reads TGTGCCAGCAGCCAAGATAGGGGCGGGATCTCCTACGAGCAGTACTTC. Residues: CASSQDRGGISYEQYF.